The 30 T cell receptor beta chains below all came from one sample that was sequenced in a study of blood T cells in healthy people across ages. It was with a sample-barcoded 5' primer and a J-beta primer mix that a second PCR of about 7 to 12 cycles was run. TCRdb ran MiXCR on the 5' RACE reads and lists one entry per CDR3 protein. The top ten clones hold 23% of a sample with around 1,800,000 distinct CDR3 sequences, 30% to 40% of them seen once. Sequencing was done on a sample of blood. Receptor source: a human donor in good health.

The V and J genes are TRBV11-1 and TRBJ1-2; 10 nucleotides line up with TRBD1. The CDR3 consists of 21 residues. V lost 5 bases and J lost 7; bases outside the gene matches: 28. Per the germline V gene, CDR1 is SGHAT and CDR2 is FQDESV (reference sequence). The CDR3 spells CASSPYGAGEVGQGLEAGYTF. As DNA, the CDR3 is TGTGCCAGCAGCCCCTATGGAGCAGGCGAGGTGGGACAGGGGTTGGAGGCTGGCTACACCTTC.

This chain uses TRBV12-3 or TRBV12-4 with TRBJ2-7, with D possibly TRBD2 on 5 matching bases. The V and J ends lost 5 bases and 2 bases respectively, with 10 bases between them. This CDR3 is built from 13 residues. CDR3 DNA: TGTGCCAGCAGTGGAGCGGTTGCCTACGAGCAGTACTTC. Its translation is CASSGAVAYEQYF.

The rearrangement joins TRBV4-2 to TRBJ2-3; TRBD1 is a possible D gene (6 bases). V shed 0 bases and J shed 5 bases, with 18 bases lying between them. In germline, CDR1 is LGHNA, CDR2 YNFKEQ. This CDR3 has 17 residues. CDR3 sequence: CASSQDQGLFRGDTQYF. CDR3 nucleotides: TGTGCCAGCAGCCAAGATCAGGGGTTATTCAGGGGAGATACGCAGTATTTT.

This chain joins TRBV10-3 and TRBJ1-1; D is unclear. Germline V gene data show CDR1 as ENHRY and CDR2 as SYGVKD. There are 14 residues in the CDR3. Trimming removed 3 bases from V and 1 base from J, with 9 bases in between. The CDR3 sequence: CAISEEAKNTEAFF. The CDR3 bases are TGTGCCATCAGTGAAGAGGCAAAGAACACTGAAGCTTTCTTT.

The rearrangement joins TRBV9 to TRBJ2-4, with D uncertain. Near its end, the DNA agrees better with TRBJ2-7, so the J call may be wrong. CDR1 and CDR2 (germline): SGDLS, YYNGEE. CDR3 length: 14 residues. The DNA for the CDR3 is TGTGCCAGCAGCGTAGGGGCGGTTCTGGACGAGCAGTACTTC. Its translation is CASSVGAVLDEQYF.

The chain carries TRBV7-9 and TRBJ2-1; D might be TRBD2 (6 bases). The CDR3 covers 14 residues. Trimming stripped 5 bases from V and 9 bases from J, with 17 bases between. Germline-derived CDR1 and CDR2 are SEHNR and FQNEAQ (reference sequence). Here the CDR3 DNA reads TGTGCCAGCAGCCCCTCAGCGGGTACATTTGAGCAGTTCTTC. This encodes CASSPSAGTFEQFF. Full variable domain (missing parts from reference TRBV7-9 and TRBJ2-1): DTGVSQNPRHKITKRGQNVTFRCDPISEHNRLYWYRQTLGQGPEFLTYFQNEAQLEKSRLLSDRFSAERPKGSFSTLEIQRTEQGDSAMYLCASSPSAGTFEQFFGPGTRLTVL.

A few counts support this clonotype. This chain uses TRBV6-5 with TRBJ1-4; possible D gene TRBD1, 5 bases. Germline CDR1 reads MNHEY; CDR2 reads SVGAGI. The CDR3 is 13 amino acids. The germline V and J ends were trimmed by 8 bases and 7 bases, with 14 bases remaining between them. CDR3 in DNA: TGTGCCAGCGGTACCTTCGGGACTGAAAAACTGTTTTTT. Protein: CASGTFGTEKLFF.

The chain recombines TRBV9 with TRBJ2-3; TRBD1 matches 7 bases. V trimming: 4 bases; J trimming: 0 bases; junction bases outside the gene matches: 5. The germline V gene encodes CDR1 SGDLS and CDR2 YYNGEE. The CDR3 spans 15 residues. The CDR3 spells CASSPGQESTDTQYF. CDR3 nucleotide sequence: TGTGCCAGCAGCCCTGGACAGGAGAGCACAGATACGCAGTATTTT.

The chain is built from TRBV6-1 and TRBJ1-2, with no clear D. V was pared by 6 bases and J by 0 bases, with 17 bases between. This CDR3 contains 16 residues. The germline V gene encodes CDR1 MNHNS and CDR2 SASEGT. CDR3 DNA: TGTGCCAGCAGGAGCTCGGCAGGAAAAGCTAACTATGGCTACACCTTC. Its translation is CASRSSAGKANYGYTF.

This clonotype was counted ten times or more. The V and J genes are TRBV9 and TRBJ2-3, with a weak D call TRBD1 (5 bases). The germline V gene has CDR1 SGDLS and CDR2 YYNGEE. There are 14 residues in the CDR3. V shed 2 bases and J shed 0 bases, with 7 bases lying between them. In DNA, the CDR3 is TGTGCCAGCAGCGTCTGGGGCAGCACAGATACGCAGTATTTT. Amino acids: CASSVWGSTDTQYF.

The chain couples TRBV9 to TRBJ2-7; 13 bases fit TRBD2. Unmatched junction bases numbered 10, after V lost 4 bases and J lost 6 bases. The CDR3 has 16 residues. Germline V gene sequence: CDR1 SGDLS, CDR2 YYNGEE. In DNA, the CDR3 is TGTGCCAGCAGCCATCGGACTAGCGGGGGACCGGGCGAGCAGTACTTC. Residues: CASSHRTSGGPGEQYF.

This clonotype was found a few times. J is TRBJ2-5 and V is TRBV3-1, with D unresolved. Trimming removed 2 bases from V and 3 bases from J, with 10 bases in between. The CDR3 is made up of 14 amino acids. Germline V gene data show CDR1 as LGHDT and CDR2 as YNNKEL (reference sequence). The CDR3 nucleotides are TGTGCCAGCAGCCAATTTGGCAGCAAAGAGACCCAGTACTTC. Protein product: CASSQFGSKETQYF.

The CDR3 nucleotides are TGTGCCAGCAGCTTAGGTCGGTCAGCCAACACTGAAGCTTTCTTT. Translated, it gives CASSLGRSANTEAFF. This sequence joins TRBV11-1 and TRBJ1-1; D ambiguous. Per germline, CDR1 SGHAT and CDR2 FQDESV (reference sequence). Trimming took off 1 base at V and 2 bases at J, with 11 bases between the two ends. The CDR3 is 15 amino acids.

This clonotype was observed a few times. The chain recombines TRBV5-1 with TRBJ2-3; D perhaps matches TRBD1 (5 bases). The CDR3 is 15 residues long. Trimming cost V 4 bases and J 0 bases, with 12 bases left between them. Per germline, CDR1 SGHRS and CDR2 YFSETQ. CDR3 in DNA: TGCGCCAGCAGCCCCTCCCGACAGAGCACAGATACGCAGTATTTT. Its protein is CASSPSRQSTDTQYF.

The V call is TRBV12-3 or TRBV12-4, the J call TRBJ1-1; 7 bases are shared with TRBD1. The CDR3 is 14 amino acids. J lost 0 bases, V lost 6 bases, and 4 bases had no gene match. CDR3 in amino acids: CASSRGTVNTEAFF. Written as DNA, the CDR3 is TGTGCCAGCAGCCGCGGGACAGTGAACACTGAAGCTTTCTTT.

The J gene is TRBJ1-5, the V gene TRBV4-3; D not resolved. Germline-derived CDR1 and CDR2 are LGHNA and YSLEER. This CDR3 region has 13 residues. The V gene lost 3 bases and the J gene lost 9 bases, with 12 bases spanning the gap. The CDR3 nucleotides read TGCGCCAGCAGCCAGCTGGTAGGAACGCCCCAGCATTTT. Translation gives CASSQLVGTPQHF.

The chain uses TRBV7-3 and TRBJ2-5, with TRBD2 matching over 10 bases. Trimming removed 2 bases from V and 11 bases from J; junction bases left unmatched: 11. From germline, CDR1 is SGHTA and CDR2 FQGTGA. This CDR3 spans 15 amino acids. This chain's CDR3 is CASSLASSGGNEQYF. As DNA, the CDR3 is TGTGCCAGCAGCTTAGCGTCTAGCGGGGGTAATGAGCAGTACTTC.

This chain links TRBV28 with TRBJ1-2; D is ambiguous. This CDR3 is 14 amino acids long. Germline CDR1 MDHEN, CDR2 SYDVKM. V lost 6 bases and J 0 bases, leaving 11 bases between the germline ends. The CDR3, as DNA: TGTGCCAGCAGCCCGATCGGGTCTAACTATGGCTACACCTTC. Translated: CASSPIGSNYGYTF.

The chain recombines TRBV2 with TRBJ1-1; D remains unclear. CDR3 length equals 15 residues. Germline V gene lookup returns CDR1 SNHLY and CDR2 FYNNEI. V shed 6 bases and J shed 0 bases, with 14 bases lying between them. The CDR3 sequence is CASRARLVMNTEAFF. The CDR3 bases are TGTGCCAGCAGGGCCAGGTTGGTGATGAACACTGAAGCTTTCTTT.

This chain uses TRBV7-2 with TRBJ2-3; 9 bases fit TRBD1. Looked up from germline, CDR1 is SGHTA and CDR2 is FQGNSA. The CDR3 loop spans 17 amino acids. J gave up 2 bases and V 5 bases, and 11 bases lay outside the gene matches. This chain's CDR3 is CASSERSGTGPTDTQYF. The CDR3, as DNA: TGTGCCAGCAGCGAAAGGTCGGGGACAGGGCCCACAGATACGCAGTATTTT.

On this clonotype itself: The germline gene is not matched at one end of the junction; a read error may be the cause. The gene calls are TRBV7-9 and TRBJ2-7; D is tentatively TRBD1 or TRBD2 (5 bases each). The CDR3 is made up of 15 amino acids. The germline gives CDR1 SEHNR, CDR2 FQNEAQ (reference sequence). Here the CDR3 reads CAGSLGVQRTYEQYF. DNA for the CDR3: TGTGCCGGCAGCTTGGGGGTGCAGCGTACCTACGAGCAGTACTTC.

In the case of this clonotype: The junction differs from germline at one of its ends, possibly a read error. The chain carries TRBV7-7 and TRBJ2-7; 8 bases map to TRBD2. This CDR3 is 14 amino acids long. CDR1 SSHAT and CDR2 FNYEAQ come from the germline V gene (reference sequence). CDR3 DNA: TGTGCTAGCAGTCTTAGCGGGGCCCCCTCGGAGCAGTACTTC. As protein: CASSLSGAPSEQYF.

This clonotype was counted a few times. One junction end disagrees with the germline gene, perhaps due to a read error. The genes are TRBV28 and TRBJ1-6; no clear D gene. The CDR3 extends over 14 amino acids. The germline V gene has CDR1 MDHEN and CDR2 SYDVKM. CDR3 region: CASSRDIDNSPLHF. The CDR3, as DNA: TGTGCCAGCAGCCGCGACATTGATAATTCGCCCCTCCACTTT. Variable domain in full (rest from reference TRBV28 and TRBJ1-6): DVKVTQSSRYLVKRTGEKVFLECVQDMDHENMFWYRQDPGLGLRLIYFSYDVKMKEKGDIPEGYSVSREKKERFSLILESASTNQTSMYLCASSRDIDNSPLHFGNGTRLTVT.

This clonotype was counted between two and nine times. CDR3 sequence: CSVGQGQTQYF. CDR3 DNA: TGCAGCGTAGGACAGGGGCAGACCCAGTACTTC. V usage is TRBV29-1 and J usage is TRBJ2-5; 9 nucleotides align to TRBD1. Per germline, CDR1 SQVTM and CDR2 ANQGSEA. CDR3 length: 11 amino acids. With 6 bases clipped from V and 6 bases from J, the junction kept 2 bases outside the gene matches.

This clonotype appeared many times. The chain joins TRBV5-4 to TRBJ2-6; TRBD1 agrees at 9 bases. Germline V gene lookup returns CDR1 SGHNT and CDR2 YYREEE (reference sequence). The CDR3 has 16 amino acids. V shed 2 bases, J shed 2 bases, and the junction held 2 bases outside the gene matches. CDR3 nucleotide sequence: TGTGCCAGCAGCTTTACAGGGGGCGCTGGGGCCAACGTCCTGACTTTC. It encodes CASSFTGGAGANVLTF.

The gene calls are TRBV2 and TRBJ2-5; D gene ambiguous. The J call is doubtful: the DNA matches TRBJ2-7 better. This CDR3 contains 12 residues. Germline assignment: CDR1 SNHLY and CDR2 FYNNEI. The CDR3 sequence is CASSETAVEQYF. The CDR3 nucleotides are TGTGCCAGCAGTGAGACGGCGGTCGAGCAGTACTTC.

V usage is TRBV20-1 and J usage is TRBJ2-7, with TRBD1 matching over 8 bases. Germline V gives CDR1 DFQATT, CDR2 SNEGSKA (reference sequence). The V and J ends lost 6 bases and 7 bases, in that order; junction bases with no gene match: 8. The CDR3 loop spans 12 amino acids. The DNA for the CDR3 is TGCAGTGCCGGCGACAGGGGCCGGGAGCAGTACTTC. Translated, it gives CSAGDRGREQYF.

V gene TRBV24-1 combines with J gene TRBJ2-1; D possibly corresponds to TRBD1 (6 bases). The ends were cut back, 5 bases at V and 0 bases at J, with 13 bases in the middle. Germline V CDR1 and CDR2: KGHDR, SFDVKD. This CDR3 has 16 amino acids. DNA of the CDR3: TGTGCCACCAGTGGGTCAGGGGCCATCTCCTACAATGAGCAGTTCTTC. This encodes CATSGSGAISYNEQFF.

V usage is TRBV7-9 and J usage is TRBJ2-4, with 7 bases that match TRBD1. Matching the DNA end better, TRBJ2-7 makes the J call doubtful. The CDR3 runs 14 residues. Germline V gene lookup returns CDR1 SEHNR and CDR2 FQNEAQ (reference sequence). The CDR3 nucleotides read TGTGCCAGCAGCTTAAAGGAAGGGGGCCTCGAGCAGTACTTC. Protein sequence: CASSLKEGGLEQYF.

V gene TRBV27 combines with J gene TRBJ1-1, with TRBD1 identical over 7 bases. V was clipped by 1 base and J by 5 bases; unmatched bases: 7. The germline V gene encodes CDR1 MNHEY and CDR2 SMNVEV (reference sequence). The CDR3 length is 15 residues. The CDR3 reads CASSLWEGARTEAFF. The CDR3 DNA follows: TGTGCCAGCAGTTTATGGGAGGGGGCTAGGACTGAAGCTTTCTTT.